Listed below are T cell receptor beta chains from one sample, sequenced in a study of CD8 T cells in ankylosing spondylitis. MiXCR, applied by TCRdb to the 5' RACE reads, yields one record per CDR3 protein. The table records about 300,000 distinct CDR3 sequences, around a tenth of them present only once. The sequencing sample was made of blood, either unsorted or a sorted T cell fraction (not recorded which). The origin of the receptors is a female donor with ankylosing spondylitis or in good health (not recorded which). CDR3s include the opening cysteine and the closing phenylalanine or tryptophan. Fields, in order: V gene, J gene, D gene, clone size, CDR3 protein, CDR3 DNA. The D gene is left open where the match is weak. Clone size, where shown, is once, few, many, or a class for clones that have expanded.

v_call: TRBV28
j_call: TRBJ2-7
d_call: .
clone_size: many
cdr3_aa: CASRTALEQYF
cdr3_nt: TGTGCCAGCCGGACTGCTTTAGAGCAGTACTTC

v_call: TRBV7-2
j_call: TRBJ2-3
d_call: .
clone_size: many
cdr3_aa: CASSLSRGSTDTQYF
cdr3_nt: TGTGCCAGCAGCTTATCAAGGGGTAGCACAGATACGCAGTATTTT

v_call: TRBV20-1
j_call: TRBJ2-4
d_call: .
clone_size: .
cdr3_aa: CSAIRRGDIQYF
cdr3_nt: TGCAGTGCCATCCGCAGGGGGGACATTCAGTACTTC

v_call: TRBV3-1
j_call: TRBJ1-1
d_call: .
clone_size: few
cdr3_aa: CASSQDWANTEAFF
cdr3_nt: TGTGCCAGCAGCCAAGATTGGGCGAACACTGAAGCTTTCTTT

v_call: TRBV20-1
j_call: TRBJ2-7
d_call: TRBD2
clone_size: .
cdr3_aa: CSAYLRLASYEQYF
cdr3_nt: TGCAGTGCTTACCTTAGACTAGCCTCCTACGAGCAGTACTTC

v_call: TRBV20-1
j_call: TRBJ2-3
d_call: TRBD2
clone_size: many
cdr3_aa: CSASSPGRGNTQYF
cdr3_nt: TGCAGTGCTTCTAGCCCCGGGAGGGGAAATACGCAGTATTTT

v_call: TRBV29-1
j_call: TRBJ2-7
d_call: .
clone_size: many
cdr3_aa: CSVEDWGAEQYF
cdr3_nt: TGCAGCGTTGAAGATTGGGGTGCCGAGCAGTACTTC

v_call: TRBV19
j_call: TRBJ1-2
d_call: .
clone_size: .
cdr3_aa: CASSLGDHYGYTF
cdr3_nt: TGTGCCAGTAGCCTTGGGGACCACTATGGCTACACCTTC

v_call: TRBV27
j_call: TRBJ2-3
d_call: .
clone_size: many
cdr3_aa: CASSFRLPLSTDTQYF
cdr3_nt: TGTGCCAGCAGTTTCCGCCTCCCTCTTAGCACAGATACGCAGTATTTT

v_call: TRBV6-5
j_call: TRBJ1-6
d_call: .
clone_size: many
cdr3_aa: CASKVTGRGSYNSPLHF
cdr3_nt: TGTGCCAGCAAGGTTACAGGGAGGGGCTCCTATAATTCACCCCTCCACTTT

v_call: TRBV5-1
j_call: TRBJ2-7
d_call: .
clone_size: few
cdr3_aa: CASSLDPTGSEQYF
cdr3_nt: TGCGCCAGCAGCTTGGACCCGACAGGTTCCGAGCAGTACTTC

v_call: TRBV20-1
j_call: TRBJ1-2
d_call: .
clone_size: many
cdr3_aa: CSASKPFGGADYGYTF
cdr3_nt: TGCAGTGCTAGCAAACCTTTTGGGGGGGCGGACTATGGCTACACCTTC

v_call: TRBV7-9
j_call: TRBJ1-1
d_call: TRBD1
clone_size: many
cdr3_aa: CASSPTGGDTEAFF
cdr3_nt: TGTGCCAGCAGCCCGACAGGGGGAGACACTGAAGCTTTCTTT

v_call: TRBV20-1
j_call: TRBJ1-1
d_call: .
clone_size: many
cdr3_aa: CSADEGVQNTEAFF
cdr3_nt: TGCAGTGCTGATGAGGGGGTCCAGAACACTGAAGCTTTCTTT

v_call: TRBV20-1
j_call: TRBJ2-1
d_call: TRBD2
clone_size: few
cdr3_aa: CSARVIAGGHNEQFF
cdr3_nt: TGCAGTGCTAGAGTAATAGCGGGGGGTCACAATGAGCAGTTCTTC

v_call: TRBV5-5
j_call: TRBJ2-1
d_call: .
clone_size: many
cdr3_aa: CASSGTGTSYNEQFF
cdr3_nt: TGTGCCAGCTCGGGAACAGGGACCTCCTACAATGAGCAGTTCTTC

v_call: TRBV5-1
j_call: TRBJ2-4
d_call: .
clone_size: many
cdr3_aa: CASIATMGLAKNIQYF
cdr3_nt: TGCGCCAGCATCGCCACTATGGGTCTAGCCAAAAACATTCAGTACTTC